This TCR beta chain comes out of a study of human T cells and chemical hapten exposure. Noted time point: patch test 1, 2 weeks after DPC sensitization. Specified treatment: therapeutic diphenylcyclopropenone sensitization with weekly scalp DPC. Total RNA was isolated from whole blood that had not been fractionated. This clonotype was counted only a few times. TCRdb re-derived calls from the RACE reads in MiXCR, one entry per CDR3 protein. Here the sample spans approximately 52,000 distinct CDR3 sequences, approximately 11% being singletons. The CDR3 contains 15 residues. Germline values: CDR1 MDHEN, CDR2 SYDVKM. The V gene lost 3 bases and the J gene lost 4 bases, with 13 bases spanning the gap.

Sequenced material: whole blood, taken in connection with sensitization to the hapten diphenylcyclopropenone (DPC). The chain uses TRBV28 and TRBJ1-3; D gene unclear. The sequence was obtained from a woman aged 35 to 49 with alopecia areata. Some clones in this sample may be carry-over from other donors' samples. CDR3 residues: CASSFSAELGNTIYF. The CDR3 nucleotides read TGTGCCAGCAGTTTTAGTGCAGAACTAGGAAACACCATATATTTT.